A selection of T cell receptor beta chains follows, all from one sample in a study of T cells in Graves' hyperthyroidism and ophthalmopathy. One entry per CDR3 protein, called by TCRdb with MiXCR from the multiplex PCR reads. Of 75,000 to 100,000 distinct CDR3 sequences listed, about half are singletons. The sample consisted of blood. All receptors come from a woman between 35 and 50 years old with Graves' hyperthyroidism. The CDR3 runs from the conserved cysteine through the conserved F or W. Fields, in order: clone size, J gene, D gene, V gene, CDR3 DNA, CDR3 protein. The D gene is left open where the match is weak. Clone size is not always given. Where it is, it says once, few, many or a class for expanded clones.

. TRBJ2-6 . TRBV7-9 TGTGCCAGCAGTCTAGGGGGACGGCTCTCTGGGGCCAACGTCCTGACTTTC CASSLGGRLSGANVLTF
once TRBJ2-5 . TRBV7-2 TGTGCCAGCAGCCGTCGGACAGCGCGACAAGAGACCCGGTACTTC CASSRRTARQETRYF
. TRBJ1-1 . TRBV11-2 TGTGCCAGCAGCTCGGGGGGGGGCACTGAAGCTTTCTTT CASSSGGGTEAFF
. TRBJ1-1 TRBD1 TRBV7-9 TGTGCCAGTACCCGACAGGGGGGCACTGAAGCTTTCTTT CASTRQGGTEAFF
many TRBJ2-5 TRBD2 TRBV7-6 TGTGCCAGCAGCCCCTACCTCCTAGCGGGAAGTGAGACCCAGTACTTC CASSPYLLAGSETQYF
. TRBJ2-5 . TRBV20-1 TGCAGTGCTAGGTCCGACAGCCTTCAAGAGACCCAGTACTTC CSARSDSLQETQYF
. TRBJ2-5 . TRBV4-2 TGTGCCAGCAGCCAAGCTAGCCAGGAGGAAGAGACCCAGTACTTC CASSQASQEEETQYF
many TRBJ2-7 TRBD1 TRBV7-2 TGTGCCAGCAGCACGGGGGACAGGGTCTCCTACGAGCAGTACTTC CASSTGDRVSYEQYF
once TRBJ2-2 . TRBV9 TGTGCCAGCAGAGGTGAAGGGGGGGACGCCATAACAAACGGGGAGCTGTTTTTT CASRGEGGDAITNGELFF
many TRBJ1-4 . TRBV13 TGTGCCAGCAGCTTCACCCTACAGGGAAATAATGAAAAACTGTTTTTT CASSFTLQGNNEKLFF
once TRBJ1-1 TRBD1 TRBV7-9 TGTGCCAGCAGTTCCGGACAGGGGAGCACTGAAGCTTTCTTT CASSSGQGSTEAFF
many TRBJ2-7 . TRBV19 TGTGCCAGTAGTATGGCGGGCTTTGGATACGAGCAGTACTTC CASSMAGFGYEQYF
once TRBJ1-6 . TRBV12-3/TRBV12-4 TGTGCCAGCAGGCCGCCTTCGATAGGGATGGGTTCACCCCTCCACTTT CASRPPSIGMGSPLHF
many TRBJ1-1 TRBD1 TRBV12-3/TRBV12-4 TGTGCCAGCAGTTCGCGGGACAGAGAAGCTTTCTTT CASSSRDREAFF
. TRBJ2-5 TRBD1 TRBV29-1 TGCAGCGTTCGAAAGGACAGGCAGACCCAGTACTTC CSVRKDRQTQYF
. TRBJ1-2 . TRBV10-3 TGTGCCATCAGTGATCGGGGTTTTTATGGCTACACCTTC CAISDRGFYGYTF
. TRBJ2-5 . TRBV7-3 TGTGCCAGCAGCTTAACTCAGGGTGGGGAGACCCAGTACTTC CASSLTQGGETQYF
once TRBJ1-2 . TRBV15 TGTGCCACCACCCAAGGGGGGATCAGGGCTAACTATGGCTACACCTTC CATTQGGIRANYGYTF
many TRBJ1-5 . TRBV2 TGTGCCAGCAGTCCCGGAGGGGCCCTCGATAGCAATCAGCCCCAGCATTTT CASSPGGALDSNQPQHF
. TRBJ2-5 . TRBV6-1 TGTGCCAGTAGACAGGGCGGTAGCGGGTTGCAGGAGACCCAGTACTTC CASRQGGSGLQETQYF
few TRBJ2-7 TRBD2 TRBV7-9 TGTGCCAGCAGTTTCGGGGGGGGGGGAGGCGAGCAGTACTTC CASSFGGGGGEQYF
many TRBJ2-5 TRBD2 TRBV7-9 TGTGCCAGCAGCCCCAGGACTAGCGGGAGACCCCAAGAGACCCAGTACTTC CASSPRTSGRPQETQYF
many TRBJ1-5 TRBD1 TRBV7-9 TGTGCCAGCAGCCAGGGTGACAGGGGTGGCAATCAGCCCCAGCATTTT CASSQGDRGGNQPQHF
many TRBJ2-2 . TRBV7-2 TGTGCCAGCAGCTTTGGGGGTAAAGCCGGGGAGCTGTTTTTT CASSFGGKAGELFF
. TRBJ2-2 . TRBV7-3 TGTGCCAGCAGCTCGCCCCCGGGACGAACGACCGGGGAGCTGTTTTTT CASSSPPGRTTGELFF
. TRBJ2-7 TRBD1 TRBV7-8 TGTGCCAGCAGCTTAGGGGCGGGACAGGGACCCTACGAGCAGTACTTC CASSLGAGQGPYEQYF
once TRBJ2-3 TRBD1 TRBV9 TGTGCCAGCAGCCGCACAGGGGTCGTGTTGGGAGATACGCAGTATTTT CASSRTGVVLGDTQYF
. TRBJ1-5 TRBD1 TRBV20-1 TGCAGTGCTAGGACAGGGTGGGGCGCCCAGCATTTT CSARTGWGAQHF
. TRBJ1-2 . TRBV7-2 TGTGCCAGCAGCTTAGGTGGCCCTGACTACACCTTC CASSLGGPDYTF
many TRBJ1-4 TRBD1 TRBV6-5 TGTGCCAGCAGTTACCTTGCGACAGGGGGCTTTCTTGCAACTAATGAAAAACTGTTTTTT CASSYLATGGFLATNEKLFF
. TRBJ2-2 . TRBV4-2 TGTGCCAGCAGCTTAGGCATGGGGGAGGGGGAGCTGTTTTTT CASSLGMGEGELFF
. TRBJ1-5 TRBD1 TRBV15 TGTGCTACCAGCAGAGATACGTTAGGGACAGACAATCAGCCCCAGCATTTT CATSRDTLGTDNQPQHF
. TRBJ1-3 TRBD1 TRBV14 TGTGCCAGCAGAAAAGGACAGGCGACTGGCTTAAACACCATATATTTT CASRKGQATGLNTIYF
. TRBJ2-7 . TRBV29-1 TGCACCGCGATTGGGGGGGCGCAGTACTTC CTAIGGAQYF
. TRBJ1-2 . TRBV12-5 TGTGCTAGTGGCCCGGGACTGCGCTATGGCTACACCTTC CASGPGLRYGYTF
. TRBJ1-3 . TRBV10-2 TGCGCCAGCAGTCACAGGGAGCAAGGGGACACCATATATTTT CASSHREQGDTIYF
many TRBJ1-6 TRBD1 TRBV6-5 TGTGCCAGCATCCGGGACAGGGGTAATTCACCCCTCCACTTT CASIRDRGNSPLHF
many TRBJ2-7 . TRBV5-8 TGTGCCAGCAGCTTGCGTAGCGGCCCCTCCTACGAGCAGTACTTC CASSLRSGPSYEQYF
. TRBJ1-1 TRBD1 TRBV2 TGTGCCAGCAAGTGGACAGGGAGGAACACTGAAGCTTTCTTT CASKWTGRNTEAFF
once TRBJ2-7 . TRBV29-1 TGCAGCGTTCCAGGGGACAACGAGCAGTACTTC CSVPGDNEQYF